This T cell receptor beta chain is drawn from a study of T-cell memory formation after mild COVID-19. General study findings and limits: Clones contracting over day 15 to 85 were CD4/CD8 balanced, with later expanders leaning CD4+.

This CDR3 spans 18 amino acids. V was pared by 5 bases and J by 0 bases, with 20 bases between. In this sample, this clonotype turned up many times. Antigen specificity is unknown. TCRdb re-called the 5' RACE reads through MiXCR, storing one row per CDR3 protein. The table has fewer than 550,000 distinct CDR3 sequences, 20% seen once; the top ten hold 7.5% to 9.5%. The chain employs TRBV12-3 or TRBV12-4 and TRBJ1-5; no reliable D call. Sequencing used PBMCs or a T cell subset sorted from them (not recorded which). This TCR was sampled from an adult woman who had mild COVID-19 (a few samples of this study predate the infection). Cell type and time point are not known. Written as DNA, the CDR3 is TGTGCCAGCAGTCTCGGTTTATCTCAGACGTATAGCAATCAGCCCCAGCATTTT. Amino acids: CASSLGLSQTYSNQPQHF.